The 27 T cell receptor beta chains given below trace back to one sample, sequenced in a study of T cells in Graves' hyperthyroidism and ophthalmopathy. The source material, RNA transcripts, was used to amplify TCR beta CDR3 regions. Carried out on the TCR CDR3, a first-round RT-PCR used the HTBI primer set. TCRdb redid the calling of the multiplex PCR reads with MiXCR, one entry per CDR3 protein. This table has approximately 560,000 distinct CDR3 sequences, 35% to 55% appearing once. The sample taken for sequencing was peripheral blood or thyroid tissue (not recorded which). These receptor sequences come from a woman younger than 35 with Graves' hyperthyroidism.

The rearrangement uses TRBV5-5 and TRBJ1-2; 9 nucleotides agree with TRBD1. The V gene's germline CDR1 is SGHKS and CDR2 YYEKEE (reference sequence). The trim removed 3 bases at V and 6 bases at J, leaving 15 bases unmatched. The CDR3 loop spans 17 amino acids. The CDR3 loop is CASSSDRRTGAGHGYTF. CDR3 coding DNA: TGTGCCAGCAGCTCCGACCGTCGGACAGGGGCCGGTCATGGCTACACCTTC.

The chain couples TRBV7-6 to TRBJ2-7; 8 bases agree with TRBD1. The CDR3 runs 14 residues. V lost 6 bases, J lost 5 bases, and 9 bases stayed unmatched. Looked up from germline, CDR1 is SGHVS and CDR2 is FNYEAQ. The CDR3 DNA follows: TGTGCCAGCAGACCCTACAGGGGGTCCCACGAGCAGTACTTC. Its translation is CASRPYRGSHEQYF.

This clonotype was found many times. V gene TRBV29-1 combines with J gene TRBJ1-1, with 12 nucleotides matching TRBD1. The CDR3 contains 13 residues. Germline lookup yields CDR1 SQVTM and CDR2 ANQGSEA. V was clipped by 3 bases and J by 11 bases; unmatched bases: 7. CDR3 nucleotide sequence: TGCAGCGTTGACGGGACAGGGGGCGCGTGGGCTTTCTTT. This encodes CSVDGTGGAWAFF.

On this clonotype: This may stem from a read error, because a much larger clone lies one nucleotide away. The chain has TRBV7-9 and TRBJ1-1; TRBD1 might be the D (5 bases). The CDR3 spans 15 residues. Germline V gives CDR1 SEHNR, CDR2 FQNEAQ (reference sequence). CDR3 region: CTSSTADTPGTEAFF. The DNA for the CDR3 is TGTACCAGCAGCACCGCGGACACCCCGGGGACTGAAGCTTTCTTT.

This clonotype was counted a single time. This chain links TRBV10-3 with TRBJ1-6; unclear D gene. The CDR3 is 15 residues long. V gave up 4 bases and J gave up 5 bases, with 12 bases separating them. Germline CDR1 reads ENHRY; CDR2 reads SYGVKD. The CDR3 spells CAISGSRADNSPLHF. DNA for the CDR3: TGTGCCATCAGTGGGTCCCGGGCCGATAATTCACCCCTCCACTTT.

The chain has TRBV2 and TRBJ2-5, with 8 bases lining up with TRBD2. Germline lookup yields CDR1 SNHLY and CDR2 FYNNEI. V lost 7 bases to trimming and J lost 4 bases; unmatched junction nucleotides: 8. The CDR3 covers 14 residues. CDR3 loop: CASNSAGVTETQYF. The CDR3 coding sequence is TGTGCCAGCAATTCAGCGGGAGTCACAGAGACCCAGTACTTC.

This clonotype was seen only a few times. The chain carries TRBV20-1 and TRBJ1-2; D gene ambiguous. The V end lost 0 bases, the J end lost 8 bases, and 13 bases lay between the germline ends. The germline V gene has CDR1 DFQATT and CDR2 SNEGSKA (reference sequence). The CDR3 sequence is 13 residues long. CDR3 in amino acids: CSARDSQPNGYTF. CDR3 bases: TGCAGTGCTAGAGACTCTCAACCCAACGGCTACACCTTC.

The chain carries TRBV7-9 and TRBJ1-5; D not resolved. The CDR3 has 14 residues. CDR1 and CDR2 from the germline V gene are SEHNR and FQNEAQ (reference sequence). V was pared by 4 bases and J by 4 bases, with 11 bases between. The chain's CDR3 is CASSYQGINQPQHF. The CDR3 region has the DNA TGTGCCAGCAGCTATCAAGGGATTAATCAGCCCCAGCATTTT. Supplemented by reference TRBV7-9 and TRBJ1-5, the full variable domain reads DTGVSQNPRHKITKRGQNVTFRCDPISEHNRLYWYRQTLGQGPEFLTYFQNEAQLEKSRLLSDRFSAERPKGSFSTLEIQRTEQGDSAMYLCASSYQGINQPQHFGDGTRLSIL.

V gene TRBV19 combines with J gene TRBJ1-3; D may be TRBD1 (5 bases). Trimming pared 6 bases from V and 0 bases from J, leaving 12 bases between. Germline values: CDR1 LNHDA, CDR2 SQIVND (reference sequence). The CDR3 has 15 amino acids. CDR3: CASRWGSNSGNTIYF. Written as DNA, the CDR3 is TGTGCCAGTAGATGGGGCAGCAACTCTGGAAACACCATATATTTT.

V gene TRBV2 combines with J gene TRBJ2-7; 10 bases line up with TRBD1. The CDR3 length is 14 residues. The germline V gene encodes CDR1 SNHLY and CDR2 FYNNEI. V shed 6 bases, J shed 5 bases, and the junction held 7 bases outside the gene matches. The CDR3 loop is CASRTGTGVHEQYF. CDR3 in DNA: TGTGCCAGCAGAACCGGGACAGGGGTCCACGAGCAGTACTTC. Drawing the rest from reference TRBV2 and TRBJ2-7, the complete variable domain is EPEVTQTPSHQVTQMGQEVILRCVPISNHLYFYWYRQILGQKVEFLVSFYNNEISEKSEIFDDQFSVERPDGSNFTLKIRSTKLEDSAMYFCASRTGTGVHEQYFGPGTRLTVT.

As regards this clonotype: One junction end disagrees with the germline gene, perhaps due to a read error. The V gene is TRBV25-1, the J gene TRBJ1-2; TRBD1 matches 8 bases. Germline V gene data show CDR1 as MGHDK and CDR2 as SYGVNS. The CDR3 spans 14 residues. The CDR3 sequence is CASSQTGVNYGYTF. DNA for the CDR3: TGCGCCAGCAGCCAGACAGGGGTAAACTATGGCTACACCTTC.

This clonotype occurred a few times. The V call is TRBV6-5, the J call TRBJ2-7, with D unresolved. Germline CDR1 MNHEY, CDR2 SVGAGI. Trimming removed 6 bases at V and 4 bases at J, with 10 bases between. This CDR3 region has 12 residues. The chain's CDR3 is CASRHQNYEQYF. CDR3 nucleotide sequence: TGTGCCAGCAGACATCAGAATTACGAGCAGTACTTC.

This clonotype was seen a few times. The J gene is TRBJ2-5, the V gene TRBV10-3, with D unclear. Germline V gene lookup returns CDR1 ENHRY and CDR2 SYGVKD. CDR3 size: 16 residues. V was shortened by 3 bases and J by 5 bases, with 19 bases between the two germline ends. The CDR3 DNA sequence: TGTGCCATCAGTGAATCTATCTTAAGCTCCACGGAGACCCAGTACTTC. This encodes CAISESILSSTETQYF.

This clonotype was seen only a few times. The chain uses TRBV29-1 and TRBJ2-5; 9 bases map to TRBD2. The CDR3 runs 13 residues. Germline trimming cut 8 bases from V and 6 bases from J; bases unmatched to any gene: 10. The germline V gene encodes CDR1 SQVTM and CDR2 ANQGSEA. This chain's CDR3 is CSSRRGGLKTQYF. As DNA, the CDR3 is TGCAGCTCCCGGCGGGGGGGTTTAAAGACCCAGTACTTC.

The chain joins TRBV19 to TRBJ1-2, with 10 bases matching TRBD1. J gave up 10 bases and V 5 bases, and 16 bases lay outside the gene matches. This CDR3 has 16 residues. Germline CDR1 reads LNHDA; CDR2 reads SQIVND (reference sequence). In nucleotides, the CDR3 is TGTGCCAGTAGTGGCAGATGGGACAGGGGATTCGAGGACTACACCTTC. It is translated as CASSGRWDRGFEDYTF. The whole variable domain, filled in from reference TRBV19 and TRBJ1-2, reads DGGITQSPKYLFRKEGQNVTLSCEQNLNHDAMYWYRQDPGQGLRLIYYSQIVNDFQKGDIAEGYSVSREKKESFPLTVTSAQKNPTAFYLCASSGRWDRGFEDYTFGSGTRLTVV.

This clonotype came up many times. The V call is TRBV7-9, the J call TRBJ1-1, with a tentative D call TRBD1 (5 bases). Germline V gene lookup returns CDR1 SEHNR and CDR2 FQNEAQ (reference sequence). This CDR3 is built from 14 residues. Trimming cost V 1 base and J 6 bases, with 12 bases left between them. The CDR3 bases are TGTGCCAGCAGCTTAGGCAGGCGGGGCGCTGAAGCTTTCTTT. Encoded protein: CASSLGRRGAEAFF.

In this sample, this clonotype turned up many times. The rearrangement joins TRBV7-2 to TRBJ1-1; 7 positions match TRBD1. The V segment lost 3 bases and the J segment 3 bases; nucleotides outside the gene matches: 7. This CDR3 spans 15 amino acids. From germline, CDR1 is SGHTA and CDR2 FQGNSA. CDR3 sequence: CASSFTGAPDTEAFF. The DNA for the CDR3 is TGTGCCAGCAGCTTCACAGGGGCCCCTGACACTGAAGCTTTCTTT.

This clonotype was counted many times. The V and J genes are TRBV10-3 and TRBJ1-3; TRBD1 is a possible D gene (6 bases). There are 15 residues in the CDR3. Germline loops: CDR1 ENHRY, CDR2 SYGVKD. Trimming took 6 bases from V and 0 from J, leaving 12 bases between them. CDR3 in DNA: TGTGCCATCAGCGGTACAGGGAACTCTGGAAACACCATATATTTT. This gives the protein CAISGTGNSGNTIYF.

The genes are TRBV6-6 and TRBJ1-4; no clear D gene. CDR1 and CDR2 from the germline V gene are MNHNY and SVGAGI (reference sequence). Trimming removed 4 bases at V and 8 bases at J, with 8 bases between. This CDR3 region has 12 residues. The CDR3 DNA sequence: TGTGCCAGCAGTTGGACGTTGGAAAAACTGTTTTTT. Translating it yields CASSWTLEKLFF.

The chain is built from TRBV29-1 and TRBJ2-5, with no clear D. The CDR3 has 11 amino acids. Trimming shortened V by 4 bases and J by 2 bases, and 5 bases separated the two germline ends. Germline CDR1 is SQVTM and CDR2 is ANQGSEA. CDR3 sequence (DNA): TGCAGCGTTGCCGGACAAGAGACCCAGTACTTC. Translating it yields CSVAGQETQYF.

This clonotype was seen ten or more times. This sequence joins TRBV2 and TRBJ1-6, with D unresolved. Germline V gives CDR1 SNHLY, CDR2 FYNNEI. V lost 8 bases and J lost 0, with 14 bases in between. This CDR3 has 16 amino acids. CDR3 in amino acids: CASAAARSSYNSPLHF. DNA of the CDR3: TGTGCCAGCGCCGCGGCAAGGAGCTCCTATAATTCACCCCTCCACTTT.

This clonotype was seen ten or more times. The V gene is TRBV2, the J gene TRBJ1-4; no clear D gene. CDR1 is SNHLY and CDR2 is FYNNEI in the germline V gene. The CDR3 runs to 16 residues. Deletions cut 2 bases from V and 0 bases from J, with 10 bases between. The CDR3 loop reads CASSESDPATNEKLFF. DNA for the CDR3: TGTGCCAGCAGTGAATCCGACCCCGCAACTAATGAAAAACTGTTTTTT.

In its sample, this clonotype was seen many times. As DNA, the CDR3 is TGTGCCAGCAGTCTACGGGGGAATCAGCCCCAGCATTTT. Its translation is CASSLRGNQPQHF. The chain combines TRBV6-5 with TRBJ1-5; D perhaps matches TRBD1 (5 bases). CDR3 length: 13 residues. V lost 5 bases, J lost 4 bases, and 9 bases lay in between. Germline V lookup: CDR1 MNHEY, CDR2 SVGAGI.

This clonotype was observed at least ten times. The chain carries TRBV7-2 and TRBJ1-4; TRBD1 might be the D (5 bases). CDR3 size: 13 residues. The germline V and J ends were trimmed by 1 base and 8 bases, with 8 bases remaining between them. CDR1 and CDR2 from the germline V gene are SGHTA and FQGNSA. CDR3 sequence (DNA): TGTGCCAGCAGCTTAGGCAGGGCAGAAAAACTGTTTTTT. This codes for CASSLGRAEKLFF.

This clonotype showed up many times. The V and J genes are TRBV14 and TRBJ2-5; no clear D gene. The CDR3 runs to 12 residues. Germline V gene sequence: CDR1 SGHDN, CDR2 FVKESK. V gave up 5 bases and J gave up 7 bases, with 11 bases separating them. The CDR3 sequence: CASSKGPGTQYF. CDR3 in DNA: TGTGCCAGCAGCAAGGGCCCGGGGACCCAGTACTTC.

Concerning this clonotype itself: Germline and junction disagree at one end, which may indicate a read error. The J gene is TRBJ1-2, the V gene TRBV20-1, with a possible D match to TRBD1 (6 bases). The CDR3 covers 12 residues. The V gene's germline CDR1 is DFQATT and CDR2 SNEGSKA (reference sequence). As DNA, the CDR3 is TGCAGTGCCGGGGGCAACAACTATGGCCACACCTTC. Translation gives CSAGGNNYGHTF.

J is TRBJ1-2 and V is TRBV4-1, with TRBD1 identical over 12 bases. CDR1 MGHRA and CDR2 YSYEKL come from the germline V gene. The junction had 3 bases not matched to a gene; V was cut back by 3 bases and J by 7 bases. The CDR3 contains 14 residues. CDR3 residues: CASSHRDRGLGYTF. The CDR3 nucleotides are TGCGCCAGCAGCCATCGGGACAGGGGGCTTGGCTACACCTTC.